This is a list of T cell receptor beta chains from one sample in a study of shared clonotypes between healthy human individuals. Repertoires were generated with immunoSEQ multiplex PCR, while TCRdb's copy carries only in-frame clones and drops some. The sample yields 2 million to 2.5 million clones, approximately 96% seen once. The sample was naive CD4+ T cells sorted from blood. These receptors were collected from a man aged 18 to 30 in good health. Both conserved end residues are part of each CDR3. A D gene is named only where the DNA matches it firmly. Expanded clones are given a class, and other clones once, few, many or no size at all.

D	size	V	J	DNA	CDR3
TRBD2	.	TRBV30	TRBJ2-6	TGTGCCTGGAGTGTGGTCCGGCTAGCGGGGAACTCTGGGGCCAACGTCCTGACTTTC	CAWSVVRLAGNSGANVLTF
.	.	TRBV7-9	TRBJ2-5	TGTGCCAGCAGCTTAGTGTTGTTAGGGGAGACCCAGTACTTC	CASSLVLLGETQYF
.	.	TRBV6-6	TRBJ1-5	TGTGCCAGCAGTTACGGGTCCCCTTCGAGCAATCAGCCCCAGCATTTT	CASSYGSPSSNQPQHF
TRBD2	.	TRBV18	TRBJ2-7	TGTGCCAGCTCACTCGGGACTAGCGGAGGGGGGGAGCAGTACTTC	CASSLGTSGGGEQYF
.	.	TRBV11-3	TRBJ2-7	TGTGCCAGCAGCCCTGGCTACGAGCAGTACTTC	CASSPGYEQYF
TRBD1	.	TRBV30	TRBJ1-4	TGTGCCTGGAGTAGATCACGGACAGGTTCTAATGAAAAACTGTTTTTT	CAWSRSRTGSNEKLFF
TRBD1	.	TRBV18	TRBJ2-5	TGTGCCAGCTCACCAGAGACGACAGGGGGCGATGGGTACTTC	CASSPETTGGDGYF
.	.	TRBV5-1	TRBJ1-2	TGCGCCAGCAGCTCCCGGGCCCACTATGGCTACACCTTC	CASSSRAHYGYTF
.	.	TRBV28	TRBJ2-7	TGTGCCAGCAGCCCCGGGGACCGCCCGCACGAGCAGTACTTC	CASSPGDRPHEQYF
.	.	TRBV30	TRBJ2-2	TGTGCCTGGAGTGTTTTCAGGGAGCTGTTTTTT	CAWSVFRELFF
.	.	TRBV18	TRBJ1-6	TGTGCCAGCTCACCACCGGGGGGGGAGAATTCACCCCTCCACTTT	CASSPPGGENSPLHF
TRBD1	.	TRBV18	TRBJ2-5	TGTGCCAGCTCAGCGACAGGGGGCATAGAGACCCAGTACTTC	CASSATGGIETQYF
TRBD2	.	TRBV19	TRBJ2-7	TGTGCCAGTAGTGTCCCAGCGGGAGGAACCTACGAGCAGTACTTC	CASSVPAGGTYEQYF
.	.	TRBV7-7	TRBJ2-5	TGTGCTAGCAGCTCCGGCCTCCAAGAGACCCAGTACTTC	CASSSGLQETQYF
TRBD1	.	TRBV14	TRBJ1-5	TGTGCCAGCAGCCCCGACAGGGGGCCTCAGCCCCAGCATTTT	CASSPDRGPQPQHF
.	.	TRBV11-3	TRBJ2-7	TGTGCCAGCAGCTTACAGGGGAACTACGAGCAGTACTTC	CASSLQGNYEQYF
.	.	TRBV11-2	TRBJ2-3	TGTGCCAGCAGCCACTCGAGGGGAAATACGCAGTATTTT	CASSHSRGNTQYF
.	.	TRBV5-1	TRBJ2-3	TGCGCCAGCAGCCTCTCAGGGATTAGCACAGATACGCAGTATTTT	CASSLSGISTDTQYF
.	.	TRBV5-6	TRBJ1-1	TGTGCCAGCAGCACACTCTCTAATGCTGAAGCTTTCTTT	CASSTLSNAEAFF
.	.	TRBV18	TRBJ1-1	TGTGCCAGCTCTCCACTCGTGAACACTGAAGCTTTCTTT	CASSPLVNTEAFF
.	.	TRBV9	TRBJ2-7	TGTGCCAGCAGCGTAATGCCAGGAACCTACGAGCAGTACTTC	CASSVMPGTYEQYF
.	.	TRBV29-1	TRBJ2-1	TGCAGCGTCGGGAGGACAGACTCCTACAATGAGCAGTTCTTC	CSVGRTDSYNEQFF
TRBD1	.	TRBV5-6	TRBJ2-7	TGTGCCAGCAGCAGACATCGGTGGGGGACAGGGTGGAACGAGCAGTACTTC	CASSRHRWGTGWNEQYF
.	once	TRBV30	TRBJ2-3	TGTGCCTGGAGTGTACAGGGAACAGATACGCAGTATTTT	CAWSVQGTDTQYF
.	.	TRBV5-1	TRBJ2-3	TGCGCCAGCAGCTTGTACCAGGGGAATACAGATACGCAGTATTTT	CASSLYQGNTDTQYF
TRBD2	.	TRBV6-1	TRBJ2-7	TGTGCCAGTCTGACTAGCGGGCGTCCCTACGAGCAGTACTTC	CASLTSGRPYEQYF
TRBD2	.	TRBV6-1	TRBJ2-1	TGTGCCAGCAACTTAGCGGGAACCTACAATGAGCAGTTCTTC	CASNLAGTYNEQFF
.	.	TRBV6-6	TRBJ2-7	TGTGCCAGCAGTTACTCAGACAACTGGGAGCAGTACTTC	CASSYSDNWEQYF